This is a list of T cell receptor beta chains from one sample in a study of shared clonotypes between healthy human individuals. Profiling relied on immunoSEQ multiplex PCR, and the TCRdb table lists in-frame clones only, not all of them. Of fewer than 650,000 clones in the sample, 76% were seen once. Sequencing was performed on PBMCs. The receptors stem from a woman between 35 and 50 years old in good health. Some clones in this sample may be carry-over from other donors' samples. The CDR3 runs from the conserved cysteine through the conserved F or W. The D gene is left open where the match is weak. A row's size may be missing; if present it is once, few, many or a size class.

j_gene,d_gene,abundance,v_gene,CDR3aa,CDR3nt
TRBJ2-1,TRBD1,many,TRBV10-3,CAIQTELGTGDNEQFF,TGTGCCATCCAAACCGAATTAGGGACAGGGGATAATGAGCAGTTCTTC
TRBJ2-7,.,.,TRBV7-9,CASSNTNARYEQYF,TGTGCCAGCAGCAACACTAATGCTCGCTACGAGCAGTACTTC
TRBJ2-1,TRBD2,.,TRBV14,CASSRSGLAGGNEQFF,TGTGCCAGCAGCCGGTCGGGACTAGCGGGAGGTAATGAGCAGTTCTTC
TRBJ2-1,TRBD2,.,TRBV5-5,CASSRTSGNNEQFF,TGTGCCAGCAGCCGGACTAGCGGCAACAATGAGCAGTTCTTC
TRBJ1-1,TRBD1,.,TRBV30,CAFGDRGLSTEAFF,TGTGCCTTTGGGGACAGGGGGTTGAGCACTGAAGCTTTCTTT
TRBJ2-3,.,.,TRBV5-1,CASSTEGRATDTQYF,TGCGCCAGCAGTACCGAGGGCCGTGCGACGGATACGCAGTATTTT
TRBJ1-1,TRBD1,.,TRBV7-2,CASSRDRNTEAFF,TGTGCCAGCAGCCGGGACAGGAACACTGAAGCTTTCTTT
TRBJ1-1,TRBD1,many,TRBV7-9,CASSLETGGEAFF,TGTGCCAGCAGCTTAGAGACAGGGGGCGAAGCTTTCTTT
TRBJ1-2,TRBD1,.,TRBV5-1,CASRARDRGYGYTF,TGCGCCAGCAGAGCCCGGGACAGGGGATATGGCTACACCTTC
TRBJ2-1,TRBD2,.,TRBV30,CAWSRGLAGLYNEQFF,TGTGCCTGGAGTCGGGGACTAGCGGGGCTATACAATGAGCAGTTCTTC
TRBJ1-2,TRBD1,.,TRBV20-1,CSAARGLGYTF,TGCAGTGCGGCCAGGGGGCTCGGCTACACCTTC
TRBJ2-6,.,few,TRBV30,CAWVLSFSGANVLTF,TGTGCCTGGGTCCTGAGCTTCTCTGGGGCCAACGTCCTGACTTTC
TRBJ2-1,TRBD2,.,TRBV15,CATSRDLAGGPGEQFF,TGTGCCACCAGCAGAGATCTTGCGGGAGGGCCTGGTGAACAGTTCTTC
TRBJ2-5,.,.,TRBV18,CASSPFAALAGMRETQYF,TGTGCCAGCTCACCATTTGCAGCCCTGGCGGGGATGAGGGAGACCCAGTACTTC
TRBJ2-1,TRBD1,.,TRBV11-3,CASSSRTGSSYNEQFF,TGTGCCAGCAGCTCCAGGACAGGGAGCTCCTACAATGAGCAGTTCTTC
TRBJ2-1,.,.,TRBV20-1,CSARDGGEQFF,TGCAGTGCTAGAGACGGGGGTGAGCAGTTCTTC
TRBJ2-5,TRBD2,.,TRBV10-2,CASSASGVQETQYF,TGCGCCAGCAGTGCTAGCGGGGTACAAGAGACCCAGTACTTC
TRBJ2-2,TRBD2,.,TRBV7-9,CASSQLAAPTGELFF,TGTGCCAGCAGCCAACTAGCGGCCCCAACCGGGGAGCTGTTTTTT
TRBJ2-5,TRBD2,once,TRBV5-1,CTSSLGLAGEETQYF,TGCACCAGCAGCTTGGGGCTAGCGGGAGAAGAGACCCAGTACTTC
TRBJ2-2,.,.,TRBV28,CASSLWQANTGELFF,TGTGCCAGCAGTTTGTGGCAGGCGAACACCGGGGAGCTGTTTTTT
TRBJ2-1,TRBD2,.,TRBV2,CASSERTSPENEQFF,TGTGCCAGCAGTGAACGGACTAGCCCGGAGAATGAGCAGTTCTTC
TRBJ1-5,.,once,TRBV6-5,CASSYSRGDQPQHF,TGTGCCAGCAGTTACTCGCGGGGTGATCAGCCCCAGCATTTT
TRBJ1-2,TRBD1,once,TRBV25-1,CASSDPGTGSYGYTF,TGTGCCAGCAGTGACCCCGGGACAGGGAGTTATGGCTACACCTTC
TRBJ2-7,.,once,TRBV7-6,CASSLGGEEDEQYF,TGTGCCAGCAGCTTAGGGGGGGAAGAGGACGAGCAGTACTTC
TRBJ1-4,.,.,TRBV19,CATRGQGITTNEKLFF,TGTGCCACCAGGGGCCAGGGGATCACAACTAATGAAAAACTGTTTTTT
TRBJ2-2,.,.,TRBV30,CAWSVGGQLFF,TGTGCCTGGAGTGTAGGGGGACAGCTGTTTTTT
TRBJ2-3,TRBD1,.,TRBV23-1,CASRESRTGQGDTDTQYF,TGCGCCAGCAGAGAGTCTCGAACGGGACAGGGAGACACAGATACGCAGTATTTT
TRBJ2-3,.,.,TRBV7-2,CASSLDGNTDTQYF,TGTGCCAGCAGCTTAGACGGAAACACAGATACGCAGTATTTT
TRBJ2-7,.,.,TRBV4-1,CASSQGADGAHYEQYF,TGCGCCAGCAGCCAAGGAGCCGACGGCGCTCACTACGAGCAGTACTTC
TRBJ2-1,.,many,TRBV5-6,CASSLNNEQFF,TGTGCCAGCAGCCTAAACAATGAGCAGTTCTTC
TRBJ2-1,TRBD2,.,TRBV6-1,CASSLYSGEYNEQFF,TGTGCCAGCAGCCTTTATAGCGGGGAATACAATGAGCAGTTCTTC
TRBJ1-2,.,.,TRBV10-3,CAITPDLNYGNTF,TGTGCCATCACCCCGGACCTCAACTATGGCAACACCTTC
TRBJ1-1,.,.,TRBV5-6,CASSLRQVNTEAFF,TGTGCCAGCAGCTTGCGACAGGTGAACACTGAAGCTTTCTTT
TRBJ1-2,TRBD1,.,TRBV7-3,CASSLKVGQGALNYGYTF,TGTGCCAGCAGCCTAAAGGTGGGGCAGGGGGCGCTTAACTATGGCTACACCTTC
TRBJ2-3,TRBD1,.,TRBV5-1,CASRPGQVTDTQYF,TGCGCCAGCAGGCCGGGACAGGTCACAGATACGCAGTATTTT
TRBJ2-3,.,.,TRBV7-9,CASRGQSQLGTDTQYF,TGTGCCAGCCGCGGACAGTCCCAGTTGGGCACAGATACGCAGTATTTT
TRBJ2-7,TRBD2,.,TRBV28,CASTPGGSKYEQYF,TGTGCCAGCACCCCGGGCGGGAGTAAGTACGAGCAGTACTTC
TRBJ2-5,.,once,TRBV28,CASSLGTWEETQYF,TGTGCCAGCAGTCTAGGGACATGGGAAGAGACCCAGTACTTC
TRBJ1-2,.,few,TRBV5-6,CASSLDRIYYGYTF,TGTGCCAGCAGCTTGGACCGGATATACTATGGCTACACCTTC
TRBJ1-1,.,many,TRBV2,CASSKRAGTSNTEAFF,TGTGCCAGCAGCAAGAGGGCAGGGACGTCGAACACTGAAGCTTTCTTT
TRBJ1-1,.,.,TRBV29-1,CSVAGGWAMNTETFF,TGCAGCGTCGCGGGGGGGTGGGCAATGAACACTGAAACTTTCTTT
TRBJ2-7,TRBD2,once,TRBV6-1,CASSGILAGGEQYF,TGTGCCAGCAGTGGAATACTAGCGGGGGGCGAGCAGTACTTC